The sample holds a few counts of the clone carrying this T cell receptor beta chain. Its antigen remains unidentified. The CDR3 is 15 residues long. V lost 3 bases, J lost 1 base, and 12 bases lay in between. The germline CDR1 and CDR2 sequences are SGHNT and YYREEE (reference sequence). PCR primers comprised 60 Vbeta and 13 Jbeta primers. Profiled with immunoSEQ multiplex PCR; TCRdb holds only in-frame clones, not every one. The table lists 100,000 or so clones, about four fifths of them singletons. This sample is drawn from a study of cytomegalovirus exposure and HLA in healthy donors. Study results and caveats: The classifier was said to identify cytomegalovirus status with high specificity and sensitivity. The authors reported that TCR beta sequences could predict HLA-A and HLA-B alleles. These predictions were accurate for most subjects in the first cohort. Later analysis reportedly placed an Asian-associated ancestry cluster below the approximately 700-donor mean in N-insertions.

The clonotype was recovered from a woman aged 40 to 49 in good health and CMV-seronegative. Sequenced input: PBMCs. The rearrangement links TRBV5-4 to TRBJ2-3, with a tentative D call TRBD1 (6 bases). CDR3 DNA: TGTGCCAGCAGCTCGGACGGGACACGCACAGATACGCAGTATTTT. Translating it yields CASSSDGTRTDTQYF.